The clone carrying this T cell receptor beta chain has more than one count but fewer than ten. These data are taken from a study of beta chain features in type 1 diabetes. Donors contributed one heparinised blood draw apiece, averaging about 110 mL. Germline V gene lookup returns CDR1 SQVTM and CDR2 ANQGSEA. V lost 7 bases, J lost 6 bases, and 6 bases lay in between. CDR3 length: 9 residues. Isolated RNA was reverse transcribed in full, so expressed TCRB transcripts were sequenced. Profiling relied on immunoSEQ multiplex PCR, and the TCRdb table lists in-frame clones only, not all of them. The sample records around 300,000 clones, roughly 9.6% being singletons.

Source material: naive CD4+ T cells from blood. The clonotype was recovered from a woman aged 30 to 39 in good health. The chain has TRBV29-1 and TRBJ1-2; unclear D gene. The CDR3 bases are TGCAGCGACGGGGATGGCTACACCTTC. Its protein product is CSDGDGYTF.